This passage covers 12 T cell receptor beta chains from one sample sequenced in a study of Graves' ophthalmopathy and Graves' hyperthyroidism. As the template, RNA transcripts were used to amplify TCR beta CDR3 regions. Second-round multiplex PCR came after first-round RT-PCR with HTBI primers. TCRdb re-derived calls from the multiplex PCR reads in MiXCR, one entry per CDR3 protein. Of 650,000 to 800,000 distinct CDR3 sequences listed, under 50% are singletons. The sequencing input was peripheral blood. These receptors all come from an adult man with Graves' ophthalmopathy.

This clonotype was seen many times. The chain recombines TRBV25-1 with TRBJ2-2, with D unresolved. This CDR3 has 12 residues. Germline V CDR1 and CDR2: MGHDK, SYGVNS. The V and J ends lost 6 bases and 4 bases respectively, with 6 bases between them. The CDR3 spells CASSDVTGELFF. The CDR3 DNA sequence: TGTGCCAGCAGCGATGTCACCGGGGAGCTGTTTTTT.

This chain joins TRBV7-9 and TRBJ2-4; TRBD1 might be the D (7 bases). V lost 4 bases to trimming and J lost 6 bases, with 19 bases between them. The germline V gene encodes CDR1 SEHNR and CDR2 FQNEAQ (reference sequence). The CDR3 length is 16 residues. The CDR3 bases are TGTGCCAGCAGCTCGCAGGGGGGAGTGAGTGTAAACATTCAGTACTTC. It encodes CASSSQGGVSVNIQYF.

In this sample, this clonotype turned up a few times. The chain has TRBV6-1 and TRBJ1-6, with a weak D call TRBD1 (5 bases). Germline-derived CDR1 and CDR2 are MNHNS and SASEGT. The length of the CDR3 is 16 residues. V shed 2 bases and J shed 8 bases, with 16 bases lying between them. The CDR3 here is CASSESLGVRDSPLHF. CDR3 sequence (DNA): TGTGCCAGCAGTGAAAGTTTGGGGGTAAGGGATTCACCCCTCCACTTT.

This clonotype was detected once. The V and J genes are TRBV10-3 and TRBJ2-1; 10 bases line up with TRBD2. This CDR3 region has 15 residues. CDR1 and CDR2 (germline): ENHRY, SYGVKD. The junction had 10 bases not matched to a gene; V was cut back by 9 bases and J by 5 bases. In nucleotides, the CDR3 is TGTGCCATAATGCCTCTAGCGGGAGAGAACAATGAGCAGTTCTTC. It encodes CAIMPLAGENNEQFF.

This chain links TRBV10-3 with TRBJ2-5, with D perhaps given as TRBD1 or TRBD2 (6 bases each). The ends were cut back, 2 bases at V and 10 bases at J, with 14 bases in the middle. Germline V gives CDR1 ENHRY, CDR2 SYGVKD. The CDR3 is 13 amino acids. The CDR3, as DNA: TGTGCCATCAGTGAGGGCAGGGGAGGAGGCCAGTACTTC. Amino acids: CAISEGRGGGQYF.

This clonotype was detected many times. V gene TRBV9 combines with J gene TRBJ1-4; D gene unclear. V was cut by 0 bases and J by 7 bases, with 13 bases left in between. This CDR3 has 15 residues. Looked up from germline, CDR1 is SGDLS and CDR2 is YYNGEE. The CDR3 sequence: CASSVGRSGVEKLFF. As DNA, the CDR3 is TGTGCCAGCAGCGTAGGACGTTCTGGGGTTGAAAAACTGTTTTTT.

The J gene is TRBJ1-1, the V gene TRBV20-1; D is possibly TRBD1 (6 bases). V was clipped by 5 bases and J by 0 bases, with 16 bases between them. This CDR3 region has 15 residues. Germline assignment: CDR1 DFQATT and CDR2 SNEGSKA (reference sequence). In DNA, the CDR3 is TGCAGTGCTGACCGGGGGGCGGCCATGAACACTGAAGCTTTCTTT. It translates to CSADRGAAMNTEAFF.

This clonotype was seen many times. The chain has TRBV25-1 and TRBJ1-1; possible D gene TRBD1, 6 bases. The CDR3 is 11 residues long. Germline values: CDR1 MGHDK, CDR2 SYGVNS. Trimming removed 8 bases at V and 6 bases at J, with 10 bases between. The CDR3 here is CASLQGSEAFF. CDR3 nucleotide sequence: TGTGCCAGCCTACAGGGCTCTGAAGCTTTCTTT.

The rearrangement joins TRBV12-3 or TRBV12-4 to TRBJ1-3; D is uncertain. This CDR3 contains 15 residues. CDR3 DNA sequence: TGTGCTAGTGGCCCAGGAGGGTACTCTGGAAACACCATATATTTT. Translated, it gives CASGPGGYSGNTIYF.

This chain connects TRBV6-6 to TRBJ1-1, with a possible D match to TRBD1 (6 bases). Germline lookup yields CDR1 MNHNY and CDR2 SVGAGI (reference sequence). The V and J ends lost 2 bases and 0 bases respectively, with 10 bases between them. The CDR3 totals 15 residues. CDR3 sequence reads: CASSYGGRMNTEAFF. The CDR3 coding sequence is TGTGCCAGCAGTTACGGGGGGCGGATGAACACTGAAGCTTTCTTT.

This clonotype has ten or more counts. This chain uses TRBV5-1 with TRBJ1-5, with TRBD1 as a possible D gene (6 bases). Trimming shortened V by 4 bases and J by 3 bases, and 11 bases separated the two germline ends. The CDR3 loop spans 14 amino acids. Looked up from germline, CDR1 is SGHRS and CDR2 is YFSETQ. This CDR3 reads CASSPDSINQPQHF. In DNA, the CDR3 is TGCGCCAGCAGCCCGGACAGTATCAATCAGCCCCAGCATTTT.

This CDR3 is CATSQGTASTDTQYF. As DNA, the CDR3 is TGTGCCACCAGTCAAGGGACAGCTAGCACAGATACGCAGTATTTT. This rearrangement joins TRBV24-1 to TRBJ2-3, with 7 bases identical to TRBD1. CDR3 length: 15 amino acids. Germline CDR1 and CDR2: KGHDR and SFDVKD. Unmatched junction bases numbered 5, after V lost 6 bases and J lost 0 bases.